This T cell receptor (beta chain) appears in the sequencing data of a study of spatial heterogeneity in lung cancer. The overall study: The donor group consisted of approximately 77 patients who had untreated, early-stage non-small cell lung cancer. Any follow-up PBMC samples that were available went on to be sequenced, and the median time to follow-up was roughly two years after resection.

TCRdb reprocessed the 5' RACE reads with MiXCR, giving one entry per CDR3 protein. The table records more than 40,000 distinct CDR3 sequences, roughly 20% of them present only once. Documented time point: blood at routine non-recurrence follow-up after resection. This clonotype was observed a handful of times. The CDR3 has 13 residues. Trimming took off 4 bases at V and 0 bases at J, with 6 bases between the two ends. Germline values: CDR1 LNHDA, CDR2 SQIVND (reference sequence). The chain employs TRBV19 and TRBJ1-1; unclear D gene. The material was PBMCs, obtained at follow-up. The clonotype comes from a female donor with early-stage non-small cell lung cancer. The CDR3 DNA reads TGTGCCAGTAGTACAACGGTGAACACTGAAGCTTTCTTT. It encodes CASSTTVNTEAFF. The whole variable domain, remainder taken from reference TRBV19 and TRBJ1-1, is DGGITQSPKYLFRKEGQNVTLSCEQNLNHDAMYWYRQDPGQGLRLIYYSQIVNDFQKGDIAEGYSVSREKKESFPLTVTSAQKNPTAFYLCASSTTVNTEAFFGQGTRLTVV.